This T cell receptor beta chain was recovered during a study of early T cells in non-severe SARS-CoV-2 infection. Study-wide background: Unsorted whole blood bulk RNA was sequenced, with unpaired chains. General study results and limits: The matching step, a VDJdb search, favored anti-spike CD8 responses and missed private and CD4 specificities.

Germline V gene lookup returns CDR1 MGHRA and CDR2 YSYEKL. Losses at the gene ends were 4 bases for V and 4 bases for J; bases not matched to a gene: 15. The CDR3 is made up of 19 amino acids. In its sample, this clonotype was seen many times. What it binds is unknown. In the library, individual cDNA molecules carried attached unique molecular identifiers. TCRdb used MiXCR to reprocess the 5' RACE reads, holding one entry per CDR3 protein. The repertoire holds 25,000 or so distinct CDR3 sequences, 4.5% to 7% seen once, with 2% to 3% in the top ten. The receptor was derived from an adult who was a healthcare worker with PCR-confirmed SARS-CoV-2 infection or an uninfected control (not recorded which). Specimen: whole blood. This chain links TRBV4-1 with TRBJ2-6; 8 bases are shared with TRBD2. CDR3 loop: CASSPENSGALGGANVLTF. The CDR3 coding sequence is TGCGCCAGCAGCCCAGAGAATAGCGGGGCCCTAGGGGGGGCCAACGTCCTGACTTTC.